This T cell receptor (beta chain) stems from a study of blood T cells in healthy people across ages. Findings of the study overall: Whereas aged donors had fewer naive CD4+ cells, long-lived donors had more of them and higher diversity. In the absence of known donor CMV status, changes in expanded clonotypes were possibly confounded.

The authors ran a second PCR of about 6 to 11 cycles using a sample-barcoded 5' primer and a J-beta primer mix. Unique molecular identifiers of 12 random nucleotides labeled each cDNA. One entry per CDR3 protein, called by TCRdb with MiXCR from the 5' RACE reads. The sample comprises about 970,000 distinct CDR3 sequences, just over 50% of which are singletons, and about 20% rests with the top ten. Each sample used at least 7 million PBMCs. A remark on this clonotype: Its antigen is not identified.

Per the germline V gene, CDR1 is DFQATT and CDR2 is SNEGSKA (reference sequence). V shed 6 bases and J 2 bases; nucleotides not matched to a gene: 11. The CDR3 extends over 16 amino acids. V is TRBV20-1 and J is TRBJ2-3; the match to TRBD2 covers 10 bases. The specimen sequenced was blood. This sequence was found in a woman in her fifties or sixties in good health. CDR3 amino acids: CSARSGLAGVTDTQYF. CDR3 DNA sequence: TGCAGTGCCAGAAGTGGGCTAGCGGGGGTCACAGATACGCAGTATTTT.